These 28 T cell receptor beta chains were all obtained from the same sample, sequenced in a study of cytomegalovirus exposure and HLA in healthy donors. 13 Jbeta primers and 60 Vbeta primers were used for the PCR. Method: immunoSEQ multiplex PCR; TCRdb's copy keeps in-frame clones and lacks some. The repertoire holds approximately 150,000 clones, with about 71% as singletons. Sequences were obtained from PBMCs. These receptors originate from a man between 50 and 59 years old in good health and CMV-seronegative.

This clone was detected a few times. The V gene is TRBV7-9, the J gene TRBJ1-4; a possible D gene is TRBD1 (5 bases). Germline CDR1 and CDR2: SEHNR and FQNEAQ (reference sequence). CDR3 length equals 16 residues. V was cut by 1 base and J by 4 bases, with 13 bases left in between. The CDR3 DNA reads TGTGCCAGCAGCTTAGAGTGGAGTAGGGGTAATGAAAAACTGTTTTTT. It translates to CASSLEWSRGNEKLFF.

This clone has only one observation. The CDR3 region is CASSPTRGSSYNEQFF. The CDR3 bases are TGTGCCAGCTCACCTACTCGCGGCAGCTCCTACAATGAGCAGTTCTTC. J is TRBJ2-1 and V is TRBV18; the D is unclear. The germline V gene encodes CDR1 KGHSH and CDR2 LQKENI. This CDR3 region has 16 residues. V was cut by 3 bases and J by 0 bases, with 12 bases left in between. The full variable domain, completed using reference TRBV18 and TRBJ2-1, is NAGVMQNPRHLVRRRGQEARLRCSPMKGHSHVYWYRQLPEEGLKFMVYLQKENIIDESGMPKERFSAEFPKEGPSILRIQQVVRGDSAAYFCASSPTRGSSYNEQFFGPGTRLTVL.

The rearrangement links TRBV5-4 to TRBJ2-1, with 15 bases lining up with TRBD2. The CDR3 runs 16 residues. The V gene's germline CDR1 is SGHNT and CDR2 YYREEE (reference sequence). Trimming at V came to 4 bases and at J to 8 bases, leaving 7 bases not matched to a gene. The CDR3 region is CASSAGLAGGGDEQFF. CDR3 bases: TGTGCCAGCAGCGCTGGACTAGCGGGGGGGGGAGATGAGCAGTTCTTC. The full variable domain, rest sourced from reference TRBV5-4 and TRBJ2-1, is ETGVTQSPTHLIKTRGQQVTLRCSSQSGHNTVSWYQQALGQGPQFIFQYYREEENGRGNFPPRFSGLQFPNYSSELNVNALELDDSALYLCASSAGLAGGGDEQFFGPGTRLTVL.

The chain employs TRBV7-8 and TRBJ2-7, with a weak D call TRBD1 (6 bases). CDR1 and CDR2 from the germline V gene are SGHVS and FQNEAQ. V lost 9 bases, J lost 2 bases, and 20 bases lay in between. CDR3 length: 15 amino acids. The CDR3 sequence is CASTQARGAPYEQYF. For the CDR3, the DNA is TGTGCCAGTACCCAGGCCAGGGGCGCCCCCTACGAGCAGTACTTC.

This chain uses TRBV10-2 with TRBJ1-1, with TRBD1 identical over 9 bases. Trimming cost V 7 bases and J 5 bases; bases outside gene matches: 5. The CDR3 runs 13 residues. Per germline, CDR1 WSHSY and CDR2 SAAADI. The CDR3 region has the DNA TGCGCCAGCAAACAGGGGGCTGGTACTGAAGCTTTCTTT. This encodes CASKQGAGTEAFF.

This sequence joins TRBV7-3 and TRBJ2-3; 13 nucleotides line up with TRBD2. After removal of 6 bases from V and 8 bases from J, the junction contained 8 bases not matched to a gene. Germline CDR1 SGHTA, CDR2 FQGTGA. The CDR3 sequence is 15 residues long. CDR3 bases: TGTGCCAGCAGTCGGACTAGCGGGGGCGCGGGTACGCAGTATTTT. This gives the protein CASSRTSGGAGTQYF.

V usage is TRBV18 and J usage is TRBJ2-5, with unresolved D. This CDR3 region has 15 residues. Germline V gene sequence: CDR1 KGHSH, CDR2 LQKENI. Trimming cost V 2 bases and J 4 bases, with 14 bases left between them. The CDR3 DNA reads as TGTGCCAGCTCACCAAACCCAGCGAGAAGAGAGACCCAGTACTTC. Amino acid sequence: CASSPNPARRETQYF.

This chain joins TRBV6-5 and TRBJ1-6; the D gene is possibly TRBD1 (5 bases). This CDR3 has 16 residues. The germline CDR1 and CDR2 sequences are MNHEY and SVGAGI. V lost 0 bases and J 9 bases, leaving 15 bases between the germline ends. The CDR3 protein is CASSYSPDTLFSPLHF. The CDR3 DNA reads TGTGCCAGCAGTTACTCACCGGACACCCTATTTTCACCCCTCCACTTT.

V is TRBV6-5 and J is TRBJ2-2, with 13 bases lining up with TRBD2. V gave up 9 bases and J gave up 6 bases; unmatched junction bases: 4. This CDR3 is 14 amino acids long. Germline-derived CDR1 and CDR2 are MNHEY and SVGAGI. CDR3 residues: CASTSGGASGELFF. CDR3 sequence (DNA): TGTGCCAGTACTAGCGGGGGGGCTTCCGGGGAGCTGTTTTTT.

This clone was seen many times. CDR3 amino acids: CASRGDRNTEAFF. The DNA of the CDR3 is TGTGCCAGTAGAGGGGACAGAAACACTGAAGCTTTCTTT. The gene calls are TRBV19 and TRBJ1-1; 7 bases match TRBD1. The germline V gene encodes CDR1 LNHDA and CDR2 SQIVND (reference sequence). V gave up 6 bases and J gave up 2 bases; unmatched junction bases: 3. The CDR3 spans 13 residues.

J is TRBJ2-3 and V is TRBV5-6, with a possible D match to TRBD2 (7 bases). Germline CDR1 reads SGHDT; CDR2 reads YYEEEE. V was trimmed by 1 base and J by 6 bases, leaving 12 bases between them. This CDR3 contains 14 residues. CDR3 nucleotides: TGTGCCAGCAGCTTGTTTGCGGGGGCGGATACGCAGTATTTT. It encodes CASSLFAGADTQYF. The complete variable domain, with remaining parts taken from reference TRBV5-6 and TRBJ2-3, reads DAGVTQSPTHLIKTRGQQVTLRCSPKSGHDTVSWYQQALGQGPQFIFQYYEEEERQRGNFPDRFSGHQFPNYSSELNVNALLLGDSALYLCASSLFAGADTQYFGPGTRLTVL.

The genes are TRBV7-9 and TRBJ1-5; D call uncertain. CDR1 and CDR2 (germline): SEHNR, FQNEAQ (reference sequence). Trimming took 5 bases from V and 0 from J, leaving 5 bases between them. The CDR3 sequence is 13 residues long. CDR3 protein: CASSPNSNQPQHF. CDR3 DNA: TGTGCCAGCAGCCCTAATAGCAATCAGCCCCAGCATTTT. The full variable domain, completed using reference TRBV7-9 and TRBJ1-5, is DTGVSQNPRHKITKRGQNVTFRCDPISEHNRLYWYRQTLGQGPEFLTYFQNEAQLEKSRLLSDRFSAERPKGSFSTLEIQRTEQGDSAMYLCASSPNSNQPQHFGDGTRLSIL.

The CDR3 loop is CASSTDRVNQPQHF. The CDR3 DNA sequence: TGTGCCAGCAGCACCGACAGGGTGAATCAGCCCCAGCATTTT. The chain recombines TRBV6-5 with TRBJ1-5; 7 positions agree with TRBD1. V trimming: 6 bases; J trimming: 4 bases; junction bases outside the gene matches: 6. Germline-derived CDR1 and CDR2 are MNHEY and SVGAGI. The CDR3 is made up of 14 amino acids.

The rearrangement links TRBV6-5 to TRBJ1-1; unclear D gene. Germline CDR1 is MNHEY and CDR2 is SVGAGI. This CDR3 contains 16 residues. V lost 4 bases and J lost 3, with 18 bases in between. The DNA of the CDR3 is TGTGCCAGCAGTTTCAACAGTTTGTGGGCAGACACTGAAGCTTTCTTT. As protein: CASSFNSLWADTEAFF.

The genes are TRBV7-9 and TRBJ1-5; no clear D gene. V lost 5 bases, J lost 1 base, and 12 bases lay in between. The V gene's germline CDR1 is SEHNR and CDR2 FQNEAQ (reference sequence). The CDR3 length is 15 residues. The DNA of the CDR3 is TGTGCCAGCAGCACGGGTTTAGCGAGCAATCAGCCCCAGCATTTT. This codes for CASSTGLASNQPQHF.

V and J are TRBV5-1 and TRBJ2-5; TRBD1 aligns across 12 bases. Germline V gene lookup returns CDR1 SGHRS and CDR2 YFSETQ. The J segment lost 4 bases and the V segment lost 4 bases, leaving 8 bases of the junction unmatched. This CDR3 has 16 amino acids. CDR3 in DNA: TGCGCCAGCAGCCTAGGGGACAGGGGGCTCTCAGAGACCCAGTACTTC. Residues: CASSLGDRGLSETQYF.

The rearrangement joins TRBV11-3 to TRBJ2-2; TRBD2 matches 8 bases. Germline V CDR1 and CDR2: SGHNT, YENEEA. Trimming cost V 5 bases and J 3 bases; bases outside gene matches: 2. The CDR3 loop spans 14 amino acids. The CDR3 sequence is CASSGAGDTGELFF. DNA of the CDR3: TGTGCCAGCAGCGGAGCGGGGGACACCGGGGAGCTGTTTTTT.

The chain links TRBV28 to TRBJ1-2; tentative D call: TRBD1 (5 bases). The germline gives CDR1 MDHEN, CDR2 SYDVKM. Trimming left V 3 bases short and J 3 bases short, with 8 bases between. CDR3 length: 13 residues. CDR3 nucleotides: TGTGCCAGCAGTTTCGGCAGGGACTATGGCTACACCTTC. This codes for CASSFGRDYGYTF.

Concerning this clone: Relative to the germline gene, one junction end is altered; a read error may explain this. DNA of the CDR3: TGCGCCAGCCGCCACGGGACAGATACGCAGTATTTT. Amino acid sequence: CASRHGTDTQYF. V usage is TRBV4-1 and J usage is TRBJ2-3; D unclear. CDR1 is MGHRA and CDR2 is YSYEKL in the germline V gene. This CDR3 comprises 12 residues.

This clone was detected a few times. This CDR3 reads CASSQSQGRGAYNEQFF. The CDR3 nucleotides read TGCGCCAGCAGCCAGAGCCAGGGCAGGGGGGCCTACAATGAGCAGTTCTTC. The chain couples TRBV4-3 to TRBJ2-1, with TRBD1 as a possible D gene (7 bases). CDR1 and CDR2 (germline): LGHNA, YSLEER. The germline V and J ends were trimmed by 3 bases and 2 bases, with 17 bases remaining between them. The CDR3 sequence is 17 residues long.

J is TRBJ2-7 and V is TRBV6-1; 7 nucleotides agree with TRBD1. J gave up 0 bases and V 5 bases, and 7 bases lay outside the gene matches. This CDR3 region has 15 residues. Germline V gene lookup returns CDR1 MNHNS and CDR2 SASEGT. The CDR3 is CASSSGQTGSYEQYF. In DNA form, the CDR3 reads TGTGCCAGCAGTTCGGGACAGACGGGCTCCTACGAGCAGTACTTC.

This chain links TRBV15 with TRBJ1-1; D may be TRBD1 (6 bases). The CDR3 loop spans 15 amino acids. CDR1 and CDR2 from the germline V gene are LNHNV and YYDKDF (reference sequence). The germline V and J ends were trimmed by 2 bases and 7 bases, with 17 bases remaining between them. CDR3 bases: TGTGCCACCAGCAGATTGATGGTAGGGACACGTGAAGCTTTCTTT. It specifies CATSRLMVGTREAFF.

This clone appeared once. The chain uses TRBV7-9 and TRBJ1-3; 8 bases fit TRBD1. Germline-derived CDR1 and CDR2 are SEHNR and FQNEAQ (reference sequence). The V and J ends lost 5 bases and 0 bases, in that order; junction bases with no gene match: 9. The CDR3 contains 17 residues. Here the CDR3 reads CASSARQGFGSGNTIYF. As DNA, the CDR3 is TGTGCCAGCAGCGCGAGACAGGGGTTTGGCTCTGGAAACACCATATATTTT.

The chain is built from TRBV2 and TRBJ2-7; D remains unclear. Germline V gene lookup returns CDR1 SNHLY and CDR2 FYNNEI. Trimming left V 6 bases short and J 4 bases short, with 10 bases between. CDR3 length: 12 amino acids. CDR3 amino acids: CASSHMIYEQYF. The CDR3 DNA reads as TGTGCCAGCAGCCACATGATATACGAGCAGTACTTC. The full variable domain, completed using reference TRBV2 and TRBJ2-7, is EPEVTQTPSHQVTQMGQEVILRCVPISNHLYFYWYRQILGQKVEFLVSFYNNEISEKSEIFDDQFSVERPDGSNFTLKIRSTKLEDSAMYFCASSHMIYEQYFGPGTRLTVT.

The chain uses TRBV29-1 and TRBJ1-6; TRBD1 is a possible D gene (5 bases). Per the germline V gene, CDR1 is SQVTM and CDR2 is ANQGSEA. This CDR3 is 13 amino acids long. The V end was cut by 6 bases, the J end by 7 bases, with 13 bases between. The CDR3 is CSVQRGENSPLHF. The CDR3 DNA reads TGCAGCGTACAGCGGGGCGAAAATTCACCCCTCCACTTT. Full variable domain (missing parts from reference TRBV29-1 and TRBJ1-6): SAVISQKPSRDICQRGTSLTIQCQVDSQVTMMFWYRQQPGQSLTLIATANQGSEATYESGFVIDKFPISRPNLTFSTLTVSNMSPEDSSIYLCSVQRGENSPLHFGNGTRLTVT.

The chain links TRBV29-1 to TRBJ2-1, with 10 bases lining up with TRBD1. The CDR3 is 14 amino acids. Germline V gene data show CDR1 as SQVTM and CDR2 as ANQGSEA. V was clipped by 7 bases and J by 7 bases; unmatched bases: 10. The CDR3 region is CSGMTGGAGNEQFF. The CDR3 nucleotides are TGCAGCGGAATGACAGGGGGCGCGGGTAATGAGCAGTTCTTC.

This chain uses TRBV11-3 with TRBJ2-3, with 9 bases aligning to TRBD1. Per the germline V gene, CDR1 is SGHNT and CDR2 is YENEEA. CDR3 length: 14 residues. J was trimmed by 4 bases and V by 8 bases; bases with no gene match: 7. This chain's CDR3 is CASAHRGRPDTQYF. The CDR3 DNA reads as TGTGCCAGCGCCCACAGGGGGCGGCCAGATACGCAGTATTTT.

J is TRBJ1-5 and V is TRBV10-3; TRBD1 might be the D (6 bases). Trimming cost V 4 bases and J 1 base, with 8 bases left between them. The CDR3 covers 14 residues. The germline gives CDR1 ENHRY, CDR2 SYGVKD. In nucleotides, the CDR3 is TGTGCCATCAGTGCAGGGGCGAGCAATCAGCCCCAGCATTTT. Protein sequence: CAISAGASNQPQHF.